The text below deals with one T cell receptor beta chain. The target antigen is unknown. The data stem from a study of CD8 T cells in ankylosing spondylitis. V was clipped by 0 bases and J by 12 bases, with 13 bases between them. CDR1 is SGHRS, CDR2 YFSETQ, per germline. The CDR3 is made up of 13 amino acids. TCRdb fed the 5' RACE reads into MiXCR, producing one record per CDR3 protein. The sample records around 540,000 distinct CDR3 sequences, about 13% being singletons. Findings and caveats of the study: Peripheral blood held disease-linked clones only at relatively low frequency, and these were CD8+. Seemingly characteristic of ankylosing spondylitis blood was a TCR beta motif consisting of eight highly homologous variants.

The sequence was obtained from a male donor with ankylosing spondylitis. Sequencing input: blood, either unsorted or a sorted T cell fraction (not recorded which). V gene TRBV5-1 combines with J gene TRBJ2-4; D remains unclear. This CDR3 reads CASSLGAGERQYF. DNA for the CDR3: TGCGCCAGCAGCTTGGGGGCAGGAGAACGTCAGTACTTC.